This TCR beta chain stems from a study of T-cell memory formation after mild COVID-19. Study in general: TCR clusters largely stayed donor specific.

This clonotype was seen a few times. What it binds is unknown. UMIs and sample barcodes were carried by the TCR alpha and TCR beta cDNA libraries that 5'RACE produced using constant-segment primers. TCRdb reanalysed the 5' RACE reads using MiXCR and keeps one entry per CDR3 protein. The data show 130,000 to 150,000 distinct CDR3 sequences, with over 6% seen just once and under 2.5% held by the top ten. In germline, CDR1 is DFQATT, CDR2 SNEGSKA (reference sequence). The CDR3 is made up of 14 amino acids. The V and J ends lost 4 bases and 0 bases respectively, with 7 bases between them. Study-level results: Mostly located in CM and EM were contracting CD4+ clones, with contracting CD8+ clones located in EMRA. Pre-infection memory contained some responding clones, which suggested that cross-reactive memory had joined.

This sequence was found in an adult woman who had mild COVID-19 (a few samples of this study predate the infection). Cell type and time point are not known. The chain has TRBV20-1 and TRBJ2-6; no definite D call. The sequenced sample consisted of PBMCs or a T cell subset sorted from them (not recorded which). The CDR3 DNA reads TGCAGTGCTACAGGTGACTCTGGGGCCAACGTCCTGACTTTC. Residues: CSATGDSGANVLTF.